This T cell receptor beta chain was identified during a study of OX40 agonist ivuxolimab in advanced cancers. Study-wide context: Each patient was given ivuxolimab into a vein every 2 weeks, at 0.01 to 10 mg/kg.

Study-wide results and caveats: Antigens targeted by the expanded peripheral T cells were not determined. Nonresponders included some who also had low normalized T-cell clonal expansion.

Blood got drawn at baseline, again on cycle 4 day 1, and then on cycle 7 day 1. Clones were read by immunoSEQ multiplex PCR, and TCRdb kept only the in-frame ones, dropping some. In the table there are 90,000 or so clones, roughly 89% of which are singletons. This clone is large (0.1 to 1%) within its sample. Its cognate antigen is unknown. The junction shows a germline mismatch at one end, possibly a read error. The clonotype originates from an adult with an advanced solid tumor such as melanoma, head and neck, liver or kidney cancer. The sample in question was CD4+ or CD8+ T cells sorted from blood, obtained in a trial of the OX40 agonist ivuxolimab.

CDR3 sequence reads: CAWSRGQARIF. The DNA of the CDR3 is TGTGCCTGGAGTCGAGGACAAGCCAGGATCTTC. The gene calls are TRBV30 and TRBJ1-2; a weak D match, TRBD1 (5 bases). The CDR3 has 11 amino acids. Looked up from germline, CDR1 is GTSNPN and CDR2 is SVGIG (reference sequence).